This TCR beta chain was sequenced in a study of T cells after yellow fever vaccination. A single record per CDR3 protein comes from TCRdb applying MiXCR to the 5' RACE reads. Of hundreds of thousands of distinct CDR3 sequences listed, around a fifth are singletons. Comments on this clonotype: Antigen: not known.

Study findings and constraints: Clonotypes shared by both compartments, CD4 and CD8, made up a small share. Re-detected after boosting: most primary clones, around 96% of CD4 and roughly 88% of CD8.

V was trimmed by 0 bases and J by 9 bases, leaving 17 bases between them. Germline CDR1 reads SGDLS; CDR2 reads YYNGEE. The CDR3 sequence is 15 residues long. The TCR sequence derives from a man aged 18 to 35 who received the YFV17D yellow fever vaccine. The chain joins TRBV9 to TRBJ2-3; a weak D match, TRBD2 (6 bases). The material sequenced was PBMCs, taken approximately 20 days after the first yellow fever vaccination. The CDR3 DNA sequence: TGTGCCAGCAGCGTAGATGGGGGTAGCGGCGGGACGCAGTATTTT. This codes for CASSVDGGSGGTQYF.